One and the same sample provided the 14 T cell receptor beta chains below, sequenced in a study of cytomegalovirus exposure and HLA in healthy donors. PCR used 60 Vbeta primers and 13 Jbeta primers. Clones were sequenced by immunoSEQ multiplex PCR, and TCRdb holds only the in-frame ones, with some missing. The sample holds some 200,000 clones, roughly 78% seen once. The source material was PBMCs. The source of these receptors is a boy aged 5-17 years in good health and CMV-seronegative.

J is TRBJ2-7 and V is TRBV30; D might be TRBD2 (6 bases). The CDR3 is 12 amino acids. CDR1 is GTSNPN, CDR2 SVGIG, per germline (reference sequence). V was trimmed by 2 bases and J by 7 bases, leaving 12 bases between them. The DNA of the CDR3 is TGTGCCTGGAGTCCCTTCAGCGGGGAGCAGTACTTC. It yields the protein CAWSPFSGEQYF.

The chain couples TRBV7-2 to TRBJ1-5; weak D call: TRBD1 (5 bases). CDR3 size: 18 residues. Germline CDR1 SGHTA, CDR2 FQGNSA. The V and J ends lost 2 bases and 2 bases respectively, with 19 bases between them. CDR3: CASSLHGAGGFGNQPQHF. The CDR3 DNA follows: TGTGCCAGCAGCTTACACGGGGCCGGGGGGTTCGGCAATCAGCCCCAGCATTTT.

The V gene is TRBV11-2, the J gene TRBJ1-1; 9 nucleotides line up with TRBD1. Germline V lookup: CDR1 SGHAT, CDR2 FQNNGV. The CDR3 spans 15 residues. J was trimmed by 5 bases and V by 3 bases; bases with no gene match: 7. The DNA of the CDR3 is TGTGCCAGCAGCTTTGGGGACAGGGATTGGACTGAAGCTTTCTTT. This translates into CASSFGDRDWTEAFF. The full variable domain, completed using reference TRBV11-2 and TRBJ1-1, is EAGVAQSPRYKIIEKRQSVAFWCNPISGHATLYWYQQILGQGPKLLIQFQNNGVVDDSQLPKDRFSAERLKGVDSTLKIQPAKLEDSAVYLCASSFGDRDWTEAFFGQGTRLTVV.

The gene calls are TRBV19 and TRBJ2-5; 10 bases match TRBD2. The trim removed 2 bases at V and 5 bases at J, leaving 11 bases unmatched. Germline loops: CDR1 LNHDA, CDR2 SQIVND (reference sequence). The CDR3 runs 17 residues. The CDR3 spells CASSISSRTSGRETQYF. CDR3 sequence (DNA): TGTGCCAGTAGTATAAGTTCTCGGACTAGCGGACGGGAGACCCAGTACTTC.

The V call is TRBV5-6, the J call TRBJ2-3, with no clear D. In germline, CDR1 is SGHDT, CDR2 YYEEEE. The CDR3 has 11 residues. V gave up 1 base and J gave up 6 bases, with 3 bases separating them. In DNA, the CDR3 is TGTGCCAGCAGCTTGACTGATACGCAGTATTTT. Its translation: CASSLTDTQYF. Full variable domain (missing parts from reference TRBV5-6 and TRBJ2-3): DAGVTQSPTHLIKTRGQQVTLRCSPKSGHDTVSWYQQALGQGPQFIFQYYEEEERQRGNFPDRFSGHQFPNYSSELNVNALLLGDSALYLCASSLTDTQYFGPGTRLTVL.

The genes are TRBV10-3 and TRBJ2-1; 7 nucleotides line up with TRBD1. Germline CDR1 is ENHRY and CDR2 is SYGVKD. V lost 11 bases and J lost 1; bases outside the gene matches: 8. CDR3 length: 14 residues. This CDR3 reads CAVAGTASYNEQFF. The CDR3 nucleotides are TGTGCCGTTGCCGGGACAGCTTCCTACAATGAGCAGTTCTTC.

The table lists this clone with a few counts. The chain joins TRBV9 to TRBJ2-2; tentative D call: TRBD1 (6 bases). The CDR3 contains 15 residues. V lost 3 bases and J lost 0, with 9 bases in between. Germline V CDR1 and CDR2: SGDLS, YYNGEE. Here the CDR3 DNA reads TGTGCCAGCAGCGGGAGGACAGCGAACACCGGGGAGCTGTTTTTT. It is translated as CASSGRTANTGELFF.

J is TRBJ2-7 and V is TRBV10-3, with a weak D call TRBD1 (5 bases). The CDR3 length is 13 residues. V lost 10 bases and J 2 bases, leaving 15 bases between the germline ends. Germline lookup yields CDR1 ENHRY and CDR2 SYGVKD. The CDR3 reads CATVPQGTYEQYF. CDR3 in DNA: TGTGCCACCGTACCCCAGGGAACCTACGAGCAGTACTTC.

The chain joins TRBV5-4 to TRBJ1-2; D uncertain. The CDR3 runs to 16 residues. V was cut by 3 bases and J by 8 bases, with 23 bases left in between. Germline-derived CDR1 and CDR2 are SGHNT and YYREEE (reference sequence). The CDR3 bases are TGTGCCAGCAGCTGGGTTTCTCGCACAGAGTCGGGGGGCTACACCTTC. It yields the protein CASSWVSRTESGGYTF.

This chain joins TRBV28 and TRBJ1-2, with TRBD1 identical over 8 bases. The CDR3 extends over 15 amino acids. V dropped 8 bases and J dropped 8; count of bases not matched to a gene: 16. Germline CDR1 and CDR2: MDHEN and SYDVKM. The CDR3 sequence is CASSPIDRGGVGYTF. The CDR3 nucleotides read TGTGCCAGCTCTCCCATCGACAGGGGAGGGGTGGGCTACACCTTC.

The chain combines TRBV5-4 with TRBJ2-3; D remains unclear. Germline assignment: CDR1 SGHNT and CDR2 YYREEE (reference sequence). The V and J ends lost 0 bases and 3 bases respectively, with 8 bases between them. This CDR3 has 14 amino acids. The CDR3 reads CASSLAWQTDTQYF. The CDR3 DNA reads as TGTGCCAGCAGCTTGGCCTGGCAAACAGATACGCAGTATTTT. Full variable domain (outside the CDR3, taken from reference TRBV5-4 and TRBJ2-3): ETGVTQSPTHLIKTRGQQVTLRCSSQSGHNTVSWYQQALGQGPQFIFQYYREEENGRGNFPPRFSGLQFPNYSSELNVNALELDDSALYLCASSLAWQTDTQYFGPGTRLTVL.

The chain recombines TRBV5-1 with TRBJ1-2; the D gene is possibly TRBD1 (5 bases). There are 14 residues in the CDR3. In germline, CDR1 is SGHRS, CDR2 YFSETQ. Trimming took 3 bases from V and 3 from J, leaving 12 bases between them. The DNA of the CDR3 is TGCGCCAGCAGCTCCGGGACTGTTGACTATGGCTACACCTTC. Its translation: CASSSGTVDYGYTF.

The chain combines TRBV6-1 with TRBJ2-3; D is perhaps TRBD1 (5 bases). Germline V gives CDR1 MNHNS, CDR2 SASEGT. V was cut by 8 bases and J by 1 base, with 16 bases left in between. The CDR3 covers 15 residues. This chain's CDR3 is CASGALSVRTDTQYF. The CDR3 DNA is TGTGCCAGCGGGGCCTTATCTGTTCGCACAGATACGCAGTATTTT.

The chain combines TRBV9 with TRBJ2-6, with a possible D match to TRBD1 (6 bases). The CDR3 loop spans 15 amino acids. Looked up from germline, CDR1 is SGDLS and CDR2 is YYNGEE. V lost 4 bases and J lost 3, with 11 bases in between. The CDR3 DNA follows: TGTGCCAGCAGCTACAGGGTTAGTGGGGCCAACGTCCTGACTTTC. It yields the protein CASSYRVSGANVLTF.